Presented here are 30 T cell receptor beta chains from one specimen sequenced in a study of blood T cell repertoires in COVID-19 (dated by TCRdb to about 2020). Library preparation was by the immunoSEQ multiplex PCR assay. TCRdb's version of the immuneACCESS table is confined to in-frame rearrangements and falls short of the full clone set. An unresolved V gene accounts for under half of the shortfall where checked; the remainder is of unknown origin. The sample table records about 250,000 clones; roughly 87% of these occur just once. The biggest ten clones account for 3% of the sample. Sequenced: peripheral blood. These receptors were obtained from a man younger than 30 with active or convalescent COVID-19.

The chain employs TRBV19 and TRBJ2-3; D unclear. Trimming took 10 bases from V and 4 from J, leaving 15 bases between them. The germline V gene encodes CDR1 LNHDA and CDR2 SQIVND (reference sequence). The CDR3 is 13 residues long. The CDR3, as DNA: TGTGCCATAAGCTCCCCTCCCGCAGATACGCAGTATTTT. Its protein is CAISSPPADTQYF.

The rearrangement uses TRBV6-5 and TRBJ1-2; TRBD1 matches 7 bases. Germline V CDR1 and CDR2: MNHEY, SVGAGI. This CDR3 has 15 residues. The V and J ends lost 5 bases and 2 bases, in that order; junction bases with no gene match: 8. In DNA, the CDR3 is TGTGCCAGCAGTCAACAGGGGCGCCCGAACTATGGCTACACCTTC. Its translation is CASSQQGRPNYGYTF.

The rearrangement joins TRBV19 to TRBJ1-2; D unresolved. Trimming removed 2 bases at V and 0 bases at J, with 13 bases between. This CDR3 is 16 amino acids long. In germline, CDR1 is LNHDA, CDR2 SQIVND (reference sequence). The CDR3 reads CASSISGGRPNYGYTF. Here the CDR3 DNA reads TGTGCCAGTAGTATAAGTGGAGGGCGACCTAACTATGGCTACACCTTC.

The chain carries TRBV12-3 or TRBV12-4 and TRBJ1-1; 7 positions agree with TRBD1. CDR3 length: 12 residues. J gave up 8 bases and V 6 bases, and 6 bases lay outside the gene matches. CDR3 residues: CASRSQGGEAFF. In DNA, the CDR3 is TGTGCCAGCAGATCTCAGGGGGGCGAAGCTTTCTTT.

CDR3 protein: CASSESTRSRTADTEAFF. CDR3 coding DNA: TGCGCCAGCAGTGAGTCGACAAGGTCCCGGACAGCCGACACTGAAGCTTTCTTT. This sequence joins TRBV10-1 and TRBJ1-1; TRBD1 might be the D (6 bases). Germline CDR1 WNHNN, CDR2 SYGVQD (reference sequence). The CDR3 totals 18 residues. V was trimmed by 0 bases and J by 3 bases, leaving 20 bases between them.

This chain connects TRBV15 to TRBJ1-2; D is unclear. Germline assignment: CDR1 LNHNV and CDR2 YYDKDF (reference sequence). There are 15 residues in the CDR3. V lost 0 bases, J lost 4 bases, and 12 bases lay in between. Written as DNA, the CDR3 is TGTGCCACCAGCAGAGATCGGTCGGGGAGCTATGGCTACACCTTC. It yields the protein CATSRDRSGSYGYTF.

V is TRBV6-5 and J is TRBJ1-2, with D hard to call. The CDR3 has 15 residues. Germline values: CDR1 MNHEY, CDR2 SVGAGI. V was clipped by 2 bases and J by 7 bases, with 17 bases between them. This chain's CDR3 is CASSYGLAMRSGYTF. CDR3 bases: TGTGCCAGCAGTTACGGACTGGCCATGAGGTCTGGCTACACCTTC.

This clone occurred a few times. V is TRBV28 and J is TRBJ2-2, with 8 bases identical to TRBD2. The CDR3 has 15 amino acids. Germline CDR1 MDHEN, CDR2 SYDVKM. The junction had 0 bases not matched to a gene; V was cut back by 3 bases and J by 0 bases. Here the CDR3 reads CASSLGLANTGELFF. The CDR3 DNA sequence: TGTGCCAGCAGTTTGGGACTAGCGAACACCGGGGAGCTGTTTTTT.

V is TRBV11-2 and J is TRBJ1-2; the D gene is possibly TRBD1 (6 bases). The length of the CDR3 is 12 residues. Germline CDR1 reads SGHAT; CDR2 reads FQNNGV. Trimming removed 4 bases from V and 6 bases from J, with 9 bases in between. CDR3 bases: TGTGCCAGCAGCTCTGGGGGCCATGGCTACACCTTC. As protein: CASSSGGHGYTF.

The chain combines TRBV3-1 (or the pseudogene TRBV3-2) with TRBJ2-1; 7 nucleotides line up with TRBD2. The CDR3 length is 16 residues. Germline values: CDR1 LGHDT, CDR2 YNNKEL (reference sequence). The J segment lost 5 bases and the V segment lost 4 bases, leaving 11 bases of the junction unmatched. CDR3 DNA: TGTGCCAGCAGCCCCAACCGTGGGGGGGGACACAATGAGCAGTTCTTC. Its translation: CASSPNRGGGHNEQFF.

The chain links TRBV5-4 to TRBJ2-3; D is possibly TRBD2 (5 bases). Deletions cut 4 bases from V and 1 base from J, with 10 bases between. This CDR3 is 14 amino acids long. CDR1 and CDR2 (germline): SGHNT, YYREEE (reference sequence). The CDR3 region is CASSGGHGTDTQYF. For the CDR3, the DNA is TGTGCCAGCAGCGGAGGCCACGGCACAGATACGCAGTATTTT.

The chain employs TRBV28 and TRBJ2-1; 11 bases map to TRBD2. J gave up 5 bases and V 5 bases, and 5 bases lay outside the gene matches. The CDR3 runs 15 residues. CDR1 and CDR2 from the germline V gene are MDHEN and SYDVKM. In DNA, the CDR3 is TGTGCCAGCAGTACTCGACTAGCGGGAAACAATGAGCAGTTCTTC. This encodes CASSTRLAGNNEQFF.

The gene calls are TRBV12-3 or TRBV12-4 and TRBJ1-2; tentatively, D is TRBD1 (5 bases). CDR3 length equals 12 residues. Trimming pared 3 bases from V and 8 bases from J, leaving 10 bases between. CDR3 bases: TGTGCCAGCAGTTTTGGGGGGATCGGCTACACCTTC. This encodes CASSFGGIGYTF.

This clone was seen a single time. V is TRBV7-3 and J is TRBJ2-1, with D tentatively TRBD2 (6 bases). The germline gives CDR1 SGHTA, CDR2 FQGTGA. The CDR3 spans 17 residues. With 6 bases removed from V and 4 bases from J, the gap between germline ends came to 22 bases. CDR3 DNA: TGTGCCAGCAGTTCCACTTCTCTGGGGGGAGGATACAATGAGCAGTTCTTC. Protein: CASSSTSLGGGYNEQFF. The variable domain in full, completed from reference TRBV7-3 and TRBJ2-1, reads GAGVSQTPSNKVTEKGKYVELRCDPISGHTALYWYRQSLGQGPEFLIYFQGTGAADDSGLPNDRFFAVRPEGSVSTLKIQRTERGDSAVYLCASSSTSLGGGYNEQFFGPGTRLTVL.

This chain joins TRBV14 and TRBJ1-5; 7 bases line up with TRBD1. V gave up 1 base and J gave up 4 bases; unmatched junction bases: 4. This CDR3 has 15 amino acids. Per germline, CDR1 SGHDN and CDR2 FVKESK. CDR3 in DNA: TGTGCCAGCAGCCAAGTTCAGACAGGGAATCAGCCCCAGCATTTT. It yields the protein CASSQVQTGNQPQHF.

CDR3 amino acids: CATYTPGGNNEQYF. Here the CDR3 DNA reads TGTGCCACCTACACCCCAGGGGGAAACAACGAGCAGTACTTC. V gene TRBV10-3 combines with J gene TRBJ2-7; 7 nucleotides align to TRBD1. This CDR3 spans 14 amino acids. The ends lost 10 bases at V and 5 bases at J; junction bases unmatched: 14. Germline V gene lookup returns CDR1 ENHRY and CDR2 SYGVKD.

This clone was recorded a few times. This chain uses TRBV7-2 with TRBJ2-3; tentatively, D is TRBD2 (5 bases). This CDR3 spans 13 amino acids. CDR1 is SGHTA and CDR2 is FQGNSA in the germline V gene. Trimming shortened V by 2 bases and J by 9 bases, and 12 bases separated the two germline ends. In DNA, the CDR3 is TGTGCCAGCAGCTTACCTAGCCGTGAAACGCAGTATTTT. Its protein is CASSLPSRETQYF.

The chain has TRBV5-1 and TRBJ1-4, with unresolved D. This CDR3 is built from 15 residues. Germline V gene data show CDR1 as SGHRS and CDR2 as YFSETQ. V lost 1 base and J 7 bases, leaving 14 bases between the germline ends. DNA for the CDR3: TGCGCCAGCAGCTTGTCATTCACGGACTCTGAAAAACTGTTTTTT. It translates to CASSLSFTDSEKLFF.

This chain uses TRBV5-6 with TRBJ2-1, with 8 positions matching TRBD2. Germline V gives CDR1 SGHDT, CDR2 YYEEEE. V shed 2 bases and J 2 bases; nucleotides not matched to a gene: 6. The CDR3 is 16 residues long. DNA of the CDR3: TGTGCCAGCAGCTTATGGGGACTAGGGGCCTACAATGAGCAGTTCTTC. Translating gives CASSLWGLGAYNEQFF.

CDR3 coding DNA: TGTGCCAGCAGCCAAAAGCCCCGGGGGGACGAGGGAGCTTTCTTT. Translation: CASSQKPRGDEGAFF. The chain combines TRBV4-2 with TRBJ1-1, with D maybe TRBD1 (5 bases). From germline, CDR1 is LGHNA and CDR2 YNFKEQ. V was shortened by 2 bases and J by 10 bases, with 20 bases between the two germline ends. The CDR3 has 15 amino acids.

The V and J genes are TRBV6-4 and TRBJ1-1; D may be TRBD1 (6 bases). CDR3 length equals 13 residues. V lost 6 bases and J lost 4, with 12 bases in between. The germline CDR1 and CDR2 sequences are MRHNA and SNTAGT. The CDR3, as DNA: TGTGCCAGCAGCCCTCAGGGGTCCACTGAAGCTTTCTTT. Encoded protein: CASSPQGSTEAFF.

As DNA, the CDR3 is TGCGCCAGCAGCCAATACATCTCTGGGCCAGGGCAGGCAGATACGCAGTATTTT. This translates into CASSQYISGPGQADTQYF. The V and J genes are TRBV4-3 and TRBJ2-3, with D perhaps matching TRBD1 (5 bases). This CDR3 is built from 18 residues. Per the germline V gene, CDR1 is LGHNA and CDR2 is YSLEER. V was pared by 2 bases and J by 4 bases, with 22 bases between.

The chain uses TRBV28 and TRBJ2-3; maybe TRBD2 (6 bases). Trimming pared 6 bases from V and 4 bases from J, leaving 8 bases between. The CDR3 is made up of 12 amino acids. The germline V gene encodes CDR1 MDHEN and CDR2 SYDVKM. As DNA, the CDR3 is TGTGCCAGCAGGACTAGTGCAGATACGCAGTATTTT. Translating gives CASRTSADTQYF.

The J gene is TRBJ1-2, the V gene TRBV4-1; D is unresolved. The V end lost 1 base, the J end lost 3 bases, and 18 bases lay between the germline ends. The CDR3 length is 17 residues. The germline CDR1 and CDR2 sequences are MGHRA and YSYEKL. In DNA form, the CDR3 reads TGCGCCAGCAGCCAAGTGGGAGGTGATGACCGCTACTATGGCTACACCTTC. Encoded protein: CASSQVGGDDRYYGYTF.

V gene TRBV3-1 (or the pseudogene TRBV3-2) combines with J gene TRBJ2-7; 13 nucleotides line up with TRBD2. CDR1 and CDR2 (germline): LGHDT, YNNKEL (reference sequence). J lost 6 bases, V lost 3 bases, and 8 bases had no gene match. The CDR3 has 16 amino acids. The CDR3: CASSQTSGRTNGEQYF. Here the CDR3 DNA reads TGTGCCAGCAGCCAGACTAGCGGGAGGACGAATGGCGAGCAGTACTTC.

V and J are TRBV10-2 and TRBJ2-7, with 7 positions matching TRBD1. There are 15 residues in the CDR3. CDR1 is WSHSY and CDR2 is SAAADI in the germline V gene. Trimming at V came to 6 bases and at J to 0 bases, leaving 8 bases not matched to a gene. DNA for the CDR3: TGCGCCAGCAGGGCCGGGACAGCAAACTCCTACGAGCAGTACTTC. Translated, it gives CASRAGTANSYEQYF.

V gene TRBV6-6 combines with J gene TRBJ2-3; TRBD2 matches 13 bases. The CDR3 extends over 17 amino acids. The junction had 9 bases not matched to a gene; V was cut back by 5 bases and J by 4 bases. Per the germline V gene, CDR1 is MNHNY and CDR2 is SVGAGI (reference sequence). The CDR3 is CASSHRTSGRWADTQYF. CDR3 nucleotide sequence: TGTGCCAGCAGTCACCGGACTAGCGGGAGATGGGCAGATACGCAGTATTTT.

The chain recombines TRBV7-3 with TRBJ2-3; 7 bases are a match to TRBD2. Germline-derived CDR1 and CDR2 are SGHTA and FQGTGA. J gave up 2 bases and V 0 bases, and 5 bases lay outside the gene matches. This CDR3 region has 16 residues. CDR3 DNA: TGTGCCAGCAGCTTAACGGGAGGGCTTCTCACAGATACGCAGTATTTT. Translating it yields CASSLTGGLLTDTQYF.

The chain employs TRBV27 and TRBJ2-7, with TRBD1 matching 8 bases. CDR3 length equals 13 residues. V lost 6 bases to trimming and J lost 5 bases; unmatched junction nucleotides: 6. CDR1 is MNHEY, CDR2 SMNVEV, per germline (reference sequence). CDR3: CASRWTGLNEQYF. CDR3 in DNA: TGTGCCAGCAGGTGGACAGGGCTTAACGAGCAGTACTTC.

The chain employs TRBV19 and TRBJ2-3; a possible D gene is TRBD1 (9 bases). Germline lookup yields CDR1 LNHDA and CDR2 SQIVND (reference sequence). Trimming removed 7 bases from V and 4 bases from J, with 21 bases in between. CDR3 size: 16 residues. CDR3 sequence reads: CASTSGGTGRADTQYF. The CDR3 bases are TGTGCCAGTACCTCGGGGGGGACAGGGCGGGCAGATACGCAGTATTTT.